The clone carrying this T cell receptor beta chain was detected once. These data originate in a study of cytomegalovirus exposure and HLA in healthy donors. Deletions cut 8 bases from V and 0 bases from J, with 17 bases between. CDR1 is SGHAT, CDR2 FQNNGV, per germline. The CDR3 extends over 17 amino acids. PCR primers comprised 60 Vbeta and 13 Jbeta primers. Clones were sequenced by immunoSEQ multiplex PCR, and TCRdb holds only the in-frame ones, with some missing. The data hold about 150,000 clones, with 77% observed a single time. The genes are TRBV11-2 and TRBJ2-6; D not resolved. Material: PBMCs. The receptor's source is a male donor in good health and CMV-seronegative. CDR3 sequence reads: CASGTGLVISGANVLTF. Here the CDR3 DNA reads TGTGCCAGCGGCACCGGGTTGGTAATCTCTGGGGCCAACGTCCTGACTTTC.